This paragraph reports one TCR beta chain. This sample is part of a study of blood T cell repertoires in COVID-19. The CDR3 length is 16 residues. Sequenced by immunoSEQ multiplex PCR; TCRdb stores in-frame clones only, minus some. The sample records 40,000 to 55,000 clones, around 90% being singletons. Sequenced material: peripheral blood. This TCR was recovered from a human donor in a cohort sampled during active COVID-19. The V and J genes are TRBV21-1 and TRBJ1-1; TRBD1, the D gene given by the table, was not confirmed from the DNA. TRBV21-1 is a known pseudogene. The CDR3: CASSKADRSANTEAFF. The DNA of the CDR3 is TGTGCCAGCAGCAAAGCGGACAGGTCGGCGAACACTGAAGCTTTCTTT.